This record covers a single T cell receptor beta chain. These data belong to a study of blood T cell repertoires in COVID-19. Study overall: Whether acute or convalescent, the COVID-19 samples came from the United States, Italy and Spain. T cells, B-cell-depleted T cells, or PBMCs supplied cDNA or gDNA.

CDR1 is PRHDT, CDR2 FYEKMQ, per germline (reference sequence). Unmatched junction bases numbered 5, after V lost 1 base and J lost 2 bases. The CDR3 consists of 15 residues. Generated by immunoSEQ multiplex PCR, the TCRdb table keeps only in-frame clones and is missing some. Of roughly 170,000 clones in the sample, approximately 86% are singletons; the top ten hold about 2.6%. The gene calls are TRBV13 and TRBJ2-7, with 7 nucleotides matching TRBD1. The receptor comes from a man aged 40-50 years with active or convalescent COVID-19. The material sequenced was peripheral blood. The CDR3 DNA reads as TGTGCCAGCAGCTTAGTGCGCCAGGGGGCCTACGAGCAGTACTTC. Its protein is CASSLVRQGAYEQYF.